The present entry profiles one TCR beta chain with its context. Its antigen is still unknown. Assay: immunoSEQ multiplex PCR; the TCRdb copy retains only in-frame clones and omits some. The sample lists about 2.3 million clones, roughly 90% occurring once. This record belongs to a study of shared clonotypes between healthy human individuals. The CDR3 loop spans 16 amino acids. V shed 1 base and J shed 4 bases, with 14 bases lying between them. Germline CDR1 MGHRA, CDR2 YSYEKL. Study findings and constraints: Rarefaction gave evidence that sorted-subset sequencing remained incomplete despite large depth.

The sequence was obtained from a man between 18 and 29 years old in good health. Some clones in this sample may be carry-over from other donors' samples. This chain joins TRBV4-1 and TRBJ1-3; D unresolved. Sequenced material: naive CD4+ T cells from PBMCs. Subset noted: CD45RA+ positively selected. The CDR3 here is CASSQGILPGGNTIYF. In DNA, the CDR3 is TGCGCCAGCAGCCAAGGTATCCTCCCTGGGGGAAACACCATATATTTT.